This T cell receptor (beta chain) was identified in a study of cytomegalovirus exposure and HLA in healthy donors (dated by TCRdb to the late 2010s). For context, the study as a whole: An earlier analysis of roughly 500 of the donors reported 250 to 300 Gb of sequence data and 117 million unique TCR beta sequences from about 179 million T cells. About 320 gigabases of sequencing data and approximately 85 million unique TCR sequences were included in an early release covering over 600 HLA-typed donors. Of the roughly 410 genotyped donors, 65% to 90% were placed in the genetic ancestry cluster associated with self-reported Caucasian donors. The aim of the study was to test whether cataloging public T cell receptors could identify signatures of past pathogen exposure. The T cell repertoires of under 750 subjects were profiled by immunosequencing and related to cytomegalovirus serostatus. Along with the roughly 700-subject first cohort, a separate validation cohort of around 120 different subjects was used. To predict cytomegalovirus infection status, the study brought together high-throughput TCR immunosequencing, statistical association of individual TCRs with disease status, and machine learning. A later analysis re-analyzed previously published TCR beta repertoires from about 730 donors and added high-resolution HLA genotyping to study TCR occurrence patterns. Rather than drawing on any new phenotypic data, the later analysis identified candidate immune exposures from TCR beta sequences and the way those sequences occurred across donors. An earlier analysis of around 540 of the donors applied high-throughput TCR beta sequencing to assess whether each TCR beta V gene segment acted as functional or pseudogenic. Donor age, sex, ethnicity and CMV serostatus were collected together with the repertoire data. Genome-wide SNP genotypes for about 60% of the 666 donors were used in a later genetic analysis, which treated that subset as a discovery cohort. All discovery cohort repertoires had been generated on a single sequencing platform. HLA typing included class I and class II loci at four-digit resolution. Typing coverage varied by locus: roughly 629-640 donors for A, B, C, DRB1 and DQB1; approximately 560 for DQA1; approximately 610 for DPA1; approximately 490 for DPB1. About five DR-DQ haplotypes were treated as single units for association and clustering because of strong linkage in the cohort. Across 300 to 400 genotyped donors of the cohort, an average of approximately 220,000 unique TCR beta nucleotide sequences per donor were sequenced, and roughly 17% of those sequences were non-productive.

Note on this clone: No cognate antigen has been identified for it. The germline gene is not matched at one end of the junction; a read error may be the cause.

The cohort was made up of approximately 670 healthy bone marrow donors. At the time of sampling, all cohort members were nominally healthy, though unrecorded immune exposures were likely present. The donor was CMV seronegative and was included in the group of hundreds of seronegative cohort members. A peripheral blood sample was collected from each donor, and TCR beta sequencing was performed on peripheral blood mononuclear cells. Genomic DNA was extracted from the blood cell samples with the Qiagen DNeasy Blood Extraction Kit. Library construction relied on the immunoSEQ multiplex PCR assay. A mixture of 60 forward primers for TCR Vbeta segments and 13 reverse primers for TCR Jbeta segments was used in the multiplex PCR. Amplification of the CDR3 region of rearranged TCR beta genes was performed with a multiplex PCR assay on genomic DNA. The Illumina HiSeq System was used to sequence the amplified TCR beta libraries as 87-base-pair reads. Regarding the original processing steps: A later analysis counted tens of millions of unique TCR beta chains across the 650 to 700 repertoires, and some 11 million of these chains were shared by at least two donors. Raw reads were error-corrected and collapsed into unique sequences by a nearest-neighbor algorithm in which closely related sequences were merged to remove PCR and sequencing errors. V, D and J gene segments were assigned by aligning CDR3 sequences to IMGT reference sequences. For a sequence to be retained, at least a six-nucleotide match to both a V gene segment and a J gene segment was required. Rearrangements were classified as productive when the CDR3 lacked stop codons and remained in frame with V and J, and all other rearrangements were classified as non-productive. Following IMGT convention, CDR3 was defined as the stretch from the second conserved V-encoded cysteine to the conserved J-encoded phenylalanine. In an earlier analysis of approximately 590 of the donors, sequences lacking an unambiguous match to a single V gene segment were excluded. An earlier analysis of approximately 590 of the donors classified V segments as functional when productive rearrangements were above 56.7% and as segregating when the standard deviation between donors was above 5%. A statistical classification framework was developed to diagnose cytomegalovirus status using the catalog of TCR beta chain sequences. A later analysis assigned V and J genes by comparing TCR nucleotide sequences with IMGT/GENE-DB human TR gene sequences. The TCRdist pipeline was used in a later analysis to assign CDR3 sequences and most-parsimonious VDJ recombination scenarios. In a later analysis, every TCR beta chain was defined by the combination of its CDR3 amino acid sequence and its V-gene family, and reads without a unique V-gene family were dropped. As a way to deal with suspected cross-contamination and a sequencing artifact, a later analysis dropped more than 500 nucleotide sequences that were highly shared and had low generation probability. For each public chain, a later analysis derived a clonal expansion index from normalized ranks of inferred template counts within each repertoire. Generation probabilities in a later analysis came from a VDJ recombination model fitted to out-of-frame rearrangements, and those results were checked against IGoR. A later analysis scored TCR-TCR, TCR-HLA and TCR-CMV co-occurrence with hypergeometric tests, applying a repertoire-size bias correction to TCR pairs. A later analysis estimated false discovery rates by permuting HLA or CMV assignments 20 times. A later analysis grouped co-occurring TCRs with DBSCAN, adding TCRdist sequence similarity when clustering within HLA-allele-positive subsets. For co-occurrence clustering, repertoires with fewer than 30,000 or more than 120,000 public chains were excluded, along with five or six repertoires with anomalous nucleotide sharing. TCRdb re-hosts the immuneACCESS table, in-frame sequences only. Its copies lack some clones; in the studies checked, an unresolved V gene accounts for under half of them, and the cause for the rest is not known. The V and J calls and the clone size are those of that table, but D and trimming were determined from the DNA. For this sample there are about 140,000 clones; around 80% appear just once. Together, the top ten hold roughly 4.5% of the sample.

Via the germline V gene, CDR1 is MNHEY and CDR2 SVGAGI. The CDR3 measures 14 amino acids from cysteine to phenylalanine. Only the CDR3 part of the read is kept: 42 bases, read in frame from the first base. Points the paper makes about the study in general: In a later analysis, over 15,000 TCR beta sequences were associated with specific HLA alleles at a false discovery rate of 0.05. Compared with the roughly 700-donor mean, donors in an Asian-associated ancestry cluster had fewer N-insertions in productive TCRs, according to a later genetic analysis. In a later analysis, most CMV-associated TCR beta chains were found to appear HLA-restricted, with HLA associations seemingly driven largely by CMV exposure. An earlier analysis of approximately 500 of the donors showed that most TCR beta V segments appeared in productive rearrangements either about 87% or about 30% of the time, which broadly matched IMGT annotations. In a later analysis, HLA-associated TCR beta chains were found to be more clonally expanded and to have lower generation probabilities than equally common non-associated chains. The classifier was reported to diagnose cytomegalovirus status with high specificity and sensitivity in both the original and validation cohorts. The authors suggested that the approach could potentially be extended to other disease states and immunological phenotypes. In a later analysis, the rate of TCR association differed among HLA loci, with DRB1 alleles having the most associated TCRs and HLA-C alleles having the fewest. A further reported finding was that TCR beta sequences accurately predicted the HLA-A and HLA-B alleles for most subjects in the first cohort. A later analysis reported that several top co-occurrence clusters appeared linked to parvovirus B19, influenza, CMV and Epstein-Barr virus. Three of the identified cytomegalovirus-associated TCR beta chains were confirmed in vitro to be specific for cytomegalovirus antigens. Because the 87-base-pair reads could not distinguish some IMGT-functional V segments, including TRBV6-2 and TRBV6-3, those segments were excluded. Assigning TCR associations to individual alleles was difficult when HLA alleles, especially DR and DQ, strongly co-occurred. Presence/absence analyses assumed roughly uniform sequencing depth across donors, an assumption that may not hold. A cluster of highly shared sequence variants was judged likely to be a technical artifact of the sequencing pipeline. This cohort had only TCR beta chains sequenced, and the lack of alpha or paired-chain data limited which features could be detected. Across donors, most TCR sequences were observed very rarely, whereas some public TCRs were present in many individuals. Some 16 rarely observed V segments, including chromosome 9 orphons, were excluded from the earlier analysis of almost 600 of the donors because counts were too low. Linkage disequilibrium might explain the correlated functional status among segregating V segments, but an unknown experimental factor could not be excluded. For the cohort, immune exposure information was limited to CMV serostatus. Because HLA typing was unavailable for some donors at each locus, only the typed subset was used in association tests. In the study, 150 to 200 TCR beta chains were listed as associated with cytomegalovirus. In a later genetic analysis, a missense DCLRE1C variant was associated with V-gene and J-gene trimming of TCR beta chains, and the association was replicated in an independent cohort.

This sequence uses TRBV6-5 and TRBJ2-5; 8 bases in between match TRBD2. The sample was PBMCs. The receptor was derived from a man aged 40-49 years in good health and CMV-seronegative. The DNA sequence is given as TGTGCCAGCAGTTACTCCGGGGGGGGAGAGATCCAGTACTTC. It translates as CASSYSGGGEIQYF.